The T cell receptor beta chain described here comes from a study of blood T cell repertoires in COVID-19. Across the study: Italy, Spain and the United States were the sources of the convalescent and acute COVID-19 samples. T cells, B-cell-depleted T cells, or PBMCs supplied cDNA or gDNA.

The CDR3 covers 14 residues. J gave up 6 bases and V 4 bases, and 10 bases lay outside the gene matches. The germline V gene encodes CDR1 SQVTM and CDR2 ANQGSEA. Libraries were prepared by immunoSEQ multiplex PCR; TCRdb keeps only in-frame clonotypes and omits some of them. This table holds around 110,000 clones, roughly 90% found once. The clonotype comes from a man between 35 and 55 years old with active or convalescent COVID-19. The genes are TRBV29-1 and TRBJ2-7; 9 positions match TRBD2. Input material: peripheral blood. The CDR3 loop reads CSVGIEAGGFEQYF. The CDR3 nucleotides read TGCAGCGTTGGAATCGAAGCGGGAGGTTTCGAGCAGTACTTC.